Listed here are 19 T cell receptor beta chains from one sample, sequenced in a study of cytomegalovirus exposure and HLA in healthy donors. 13 Jbeta primers and 60 Vbeta primers were used for the PCR. TCRdb keeps only in-frame clones here, not all; method: immunoSEQ multiplex PCR. The sample records approximately 220,000 clones, less than 85% being singletons. The specimen was PBMCs. The receptors come from a girl aged 2 to 10 in good health and CMV-seronegative.

This rearrangement joins TRBV7-2 to TRBJ1-2; D may be TRBD1 (5 bases). The germline V gene encodes CDR1 SGHTA and CDR2 FQGNSA. This CDR3 comprises 15 residues. Trimming stripped 6 bases from V and 4 bases from J, with 18 bases between. CDR3 loop: CASRTYKGVAYGYTF. The DNA for the CDR3 is TGTGCCAGCAGAACCTACAAAGGGGTGGCCTATGGCTACACCTTC.

This clone was seen only a few times. The identical CDR3 is also encoded by other nucleotide sequences in the sample. The chain combines TRBV4-1 with TRBJ1-1; 10 bases map to TRBD1. Germline-derived CDR1 and CDR2 are MGHRA and YSYEKL. J gave up 10 bases and V 4 bases, and 18 bases lay outside the gene matches. CDR3 length equals 17 residues. Written as DNA, the CDR3 is TGCGCCAGCAGCCGATTAGTGCGGGGACAGGGGCTGTGGGGAGCTTTCTTT. This sequence encodes CASSRLVRGQGLWGAFF.

The gene calls are TRBV2 and TRBJ2-7; possible D gene TRBD2, 5 bases. The V gene's germline CDR1 is SNHLY and CDR2 FYNNEI. CDR3 size: 15 residues. V was cut by 8 bases and J by 0 bases, with 17 bases left in between. CDR3 DNA: TGTGCCAGCTGCCTAAGGACGGGGAGCTCCTACGAGCAGTACTTC. Translation: CASCLRTGSSYEQYF.

The J gene is TRBJ2-7, the V gene TRBV10-3; D may be TRBD1 (6 bases). The germline gives CDR1 ENHRY, CDR2 SYGVKD. The CDR3 length is 12 residues. V gave up 3 bases and J gave up 12 bases, with 15 bases separating them. As DNA, the CDR3 is TGTGCCATCAGTGAAGGTCAGGGGACCCGGTACTTC. Translating gives CAISEGQGTRYF.

The gene calls are TRBV5-1 and TRBJ2-5; TRBD1 aligns across 7 bases. The germline V gene encodes CDR1 SGHRS and CDR2 YFSETQ. After removal of 2 bases from V and 3 bases from J, the junction contained 10 bases not matched to a gene. The CDR3 spans 16 residues. The CDR3: CASSFGAGGPKETQYF. The CDR3, as DNA: TGCGCCAGCAGCTTCGGGGCAGGGGGTCCAAAAGAGACCCAGTACTTC.

In its sample, this clone was seen once. V and J are TRBV11-1 and TRBJ1-1; possible D gene TRBD1, 5 bases. In germline, CDR1 is SGHAT, CDR2 FQDESV (reference sequence). This CDR3 region has 12 residues. Trimming cost V 5 bases and J 9 bases, with 13 bases left between them. CDR3 amino acids: CASSLVGGQAFF. DNA of the CDR3: TGTGCCAGCAGCCTTGTGGGGGGTCAAGCTTTCTTT.

This clone has a single count. The chain carries TRBV29-1 and TRBJ1-3; 12 bases are shared with TRBD1. The CDR3 is 14 amino acids. CDR1 SQVTM and CDR2 ANQGSEA come from the germline V gene. The V and J ends lost 6 bases and 2 bases, in that order; junction bases with no gene match: 2. The CDR3 here is CSVGQGAPGNTIYF. Written as DNA, the CDR3 is TGCAGCGTGGGACAGGGGGCGCCTGGAAACACCATATATTTT.

The chain uses TRBV2 and TRBJ2-1, with 11 bases matching TRBD2. The germline V gene has CDR1 SNHLY and CDR2 FYNNEI. V gave up 6 bases and J gave up 7 bases; unmatched junction bases: 5. The CDR3 totals 14 residues. CDR3 residues: CASRRLAGWNEQFF. The CDR3 DNA reads TGTGCCAGCAGGCGACTAGCGGGATGGAATGAGCAGTTCTTC.

The chain is built from TRBV6-5 and TRBJ1-5, with D unresolved. The germline V gene has CDR1 MNHEY and CDR2 SVGAGI. V gave up 6 bases and J gave up 4 bases, with 10 bases separating them. The CDR3 is 13 residues long. Here the CDR3 reads CASRERENQPQHF. The CDR3 DNA sequence: TGTGCCAGCAGAGAGAGGGAGAATCAGCCCCAGCATTTT.

The chain couples TRBV2 to TRBJ1-2, with 7 bases identical to TRBD1. This CDR3 is 15 amino acids long. Trimming cost V 2 bases and J 4 bases; bases outside gene matches: 7. CDR1 is SNHLY and CDR2 is FYNNEI in the germline V gene. The CDR3 region is CASSELGTDRYGYTF. The CDR3 bases are TGTGCCAGCAGTGAACTAGGGACAGACCGCTATGGCTACACCTTC.

The chain carries TRBV6-5 and TRBJ1-4; possibly TRBD1 for D (5 bases). With 2 bases removed from V and 8 bases from J, the gap between germline ends came to 9 bases. Germline CDR1 and CDR2: MNHEY and SVGAGI. CDR3 length: 13 amino acids. The CDR3 protein is CASSYRGGEKLFF. The CDR3 DNA follows: TGTGCCAGCAGTTACAGGGGAGGAGAAAAACTGTTTTTT.

This sequence joins TRBV4-1 and TRBJ2-2; 11 bases match TRBD2. CDR1 is MGHRA and CDR2 is YSYEKL in the germline V gene. Trimming cost V 2 bases and J 6 bases; bases outside gene matches: 2. There are 15 residues in the CDR3. The chain's CDR3 is CASSQTSGSPGELFF. The CDR3 nucleotides are TGCGCCAGCAGCCAAACTAGCGGGAGCCCCGGGGAGCTGTTTTTT.

The V and J genes are TRBV15 and TRBJ1-4, with D uncertain. Germline V gene lookup returns CDR1 LNHNV and CDR2 YYDKDF (reference sequence). Trimming stripped 0 bases from V and 7 bases from J, with 9 bases between. CDR3 size: 14 residues. The CDR3 loop reads CATSRDLTAEKLFF. The CDR3 nucleotides are TGTGCCACCAGCAGAGATTTAACTGCTGAAAAACTGTTTTTT.

This clone has a handful of counts. The chain links TRBV5-1 to TRBJ2-5; 9 nucleotides match TRBD2. With 2 bases clipped from V and 4 bases from J, the junction kept 6 bases outside the gene matches. The germline gives CDR1 SGHRS, CDR2 YFSETQ. This CDR3 has 15 amino acids. This CDR3 is CASSFAGGPGETQYF. The CDR3 coding sequence is TGCGCCAGCAGCTTCGCGGGGGGGCCGGGAGAGACCCAGTACTTC.

The chain is built from TRBV29-1 and TRBJ2-5; D unresolved. Trimming shortened V by 3 bases and J by 0 bases, and 5 bases separated the two germline ends. The length of the CDR3 is 12 residues. The germline CDR1 and CDR2 sequences are SQVTM and ANQGSEA. For the CDR3, the DNA is TGCAGCGTTGATGACAACCAAGAGACCCAGTACTTC. Protein: CSVDDNQETQYF.

The chain uses TRBV12-5 and TRBJ1-2; unclear D gene. Germline lookup yields CDR1 LGHNT and CDR2 FRNRAP. V lost 7 bases, J lost 2 bases, and 5 bases lay in between. There are 11 residues in the CDR3. The CDR3 coding sequence is TGTGCTAGTGCCCAAAACTATGGCTACACCTTC. Its protein product is CASAQNYGYTF.

Comment on this clone: The DNA is omitted, as the CDR3 cannot be located on it reliably, and the CDR3 follows TCRdb's listing. This chain connects TRBV6-5 to TRBJ1-1; the table's D call, TRBD1, was not checked against the DNA. The CDR3 is made up of 15 amino acids, end residues included. Germline V lookup: CDR1 MNHEY, CDR2 SVGAGI. CDR3 sequence reads: CASSSSRTGNTEAFF.

The chain uses TRBV29-1 and TRBJ2-3; D unresolved. With 5 bases removed from V and 3 bases from J, the gap between germline ends came to 9 bases. There are 12 residues in the CDR3. Germline V gives CDR1 SQVTM, CDR2 ANQGSEA. CDR3 coding DNA: TGCAGCGTTTTCTCGGGTACAGATACGCAGTATTTT. Amino acid sequence: CSVFSGTDTQYF.

The rearrangement uses TRBV7-2 and TRBJ1-5; 7 bases line up with TRBD1. With V trimmed by 5 bases and J by 6 bases, 10 bases remained unmatched. The CDR3 extends over 15 amino acids. The germline V gene encodes CDR1 SGHTA and CDR2 FQGNSA. The CDR3 region has the DNA TGTGCCAGCAGCCCCTGGACAGGAAGAGGTCAGCCCCAGCATTTT. This codes for CASSPWTGRGQPQHF. Together with reference TRBV7-2 and TRBJ1-5, the CDR3 gives the full variable domain: GAGVSQSPSNKVTEKGKDVELRCDPISGHTALYWYRQSLGQGLEFLIYFQGNSAPDKSGLPSDRFSAERTGGSVSTLTIQRTQQEDSAVYLCASSPWTGRGQPQHFGDGTRLSIL.